The 28 T cell receptor beta chains below all came from one sample that was sequenced in a study of Tregs in tolerant kidney transplant recipients. Some clones are missing from TCRdb's copy, which holds only in-frame ones; the method was immunoSEQ multiplex PCR. Its table records about 30,000 clones. The sample consisted of CD8+ T cells from blood, taken before the transplant. These TCRs come from a human donor who received a combined kidney and bone marrow transplant.

Comment on this clone: From the germline J gene comes the end of the CDR3, since the read stops 3 residues before it. The genes are TRBV18 and TRBJ2-7, with D possibly matching TRBD2 (5 bases). Germline loops: CDR1 KGHSH, CDR2 LQKENI. The V end lost 2 bases, the J end lost 2 bases, and 7 bases lay between the germline ends. The CDR3 length is 13 residues. The CDR3 bases that were read are TGTGCCAGCTCACCAGTAGCGACCTACGAG. Protein: CASSPVATYE. The full CDR3 sequence reads CASSPVATYEQYF.

Turning to this clone: The observed sequence ends 3 residues before the CDR3 terminus, with the missing tail filled in from the germline J gene. The rearrangement links TRBV19 to TRBJ2-7, with TRBD2 identical over 10 bases. This CDR3 region has 15 residues. From germline, CDR1 is LNHDA and CDR2 SQIVND (reference sequence). The V gene end was trimmed by 6 bases and the J gene end by 3 bases; junction bases not matched to a gene: 8. The CDR3 region is CASRAGTSDFYEQYF. The CDR3 bases that were read are TGTGCCAGTAGGGCCGGGACTAGCGACTTCTACGAG.

Concerning this clone itself: The CDR3 end lies 3 residues beyond the end of the read and is filled in from the germline J gene. The chain uses TRBV19 and TRBJ1-4; a possible D gene is TRBD1 (6 bases). V gave up 5 bases and J gave up 8 bases, with 27 bases separating them. CDR1 and CDR2 from the germline V gene are LNHDA and SQIVND (reference sequence). The CDR3 is 18 residues long. Partial CDR3 DNA: TGTGCCAGTAGTCCAGTTTATGTGGACAGTGGCCGGGAAGAAAAA. Amino acids: CASSPVYVDSGREEK. The whole CDR3 reads CASSPVYVDSGREEKLFF.

CDR3 amino acids: CASSFLGRGSYGYTF. Incomplete CDR3 DNA: TGTGCCAGCAGCTTCTTGGGCAGAGGATCCTATGGC. The rearrangement links TRBV7-6 to TRBJ1-2; no clear D gene. The observed sequence ends 3 residues before the CDR3 terminus, with the missing tail filled in from the germline J gene. In germline, CDR1 is SGHVS, CDR2 FNYEAQ. The V gene lost 3 bases and the J gene lost 4 bases, with 15 bases spanning the gap. There are 15 residues in the CDR3.

With regard to this clone: The read ends 3 residues shy of where the CDR3 ends; the end is completed using the germline J gene. This chain uses TRBV2 with TRBJ1-1; D call uncertain. Germline V gives CDR1 SNHLY, CDR2 FYNNEI. The CDR3 loop spans 14 amino acids. The V gene lost 4 bases and the J gene lost 1 base, with 10 bases spanning the gap. The CDR3 bases that were read are TGTGCCAGCAGTGTTGTAGCTGCGAACACTGAA. Translation gives CASSVVAANTE. The whole CDR3 is CASSVVAANTEAFF.

In regard to this clone: Read data end 3 residues before the CDR3 end; the end is taken from the germline J gene. The rearrangement joins TRBV30 to TRBJ2-7, with 8 bases fitting TRBD1. Germline CDR1 and CDR2: GTSNPN and SVGIG (reference sequence). After removal of 6 bases from V and 2 bases from J, the junction contained 15 bases not matched to a gene. The CDR3 spans 16 residues. The covered CDR3 bases are TGTGCCTGCCACAGTGGCAGGGGGCGCGATCCCTACGAG. Translating it yields CACHSGRGRDPYE. In full, the CDR3 reads CACHSGRGRDPYEQYF.

Comment on this clone: The read is 3 residues too short to cover the CDR3 end, so that end is filled in from the germline J gene. The gene calls are TRBV5-1 and TRBJ2-1; 8 nucleotides line up with TRBD1. The CDR3 is made up of 14 amino acids. The trim removed 3 bases at V and 3 bases at J, leaving 2 bases unmatched. CDR1 is SGHRS and CDR2 is YFSETQ in the germline V gene. The sequenced part of the CDR3 DNA is TGCGCCAGCAGCTCAGGGACAGGCTACAATGAG. Translating gives CASSSGTGYNE. The whole CDR3 is CASSSGTGYNEQFF.

In regard to this clone: The CDR3 is cut off 3 residues early in the read; its end comes from the germline J gene. This chain connects TRBV19 to TRBJ2-4; D gene unclear. In germline, CDR1 is LNHDA, CDR2 SQIVND (reference sequence). Trimming left V 11 bases short and J 1 base short, with 15 bases between. This CDR3 is 14 amino acids long. This CDR3 is CASSPGLAKNIQYF. CDR3 DNA (partial): TGTGCCTCGAGCCCGGGTCTTGCCAAAAACATT.

Details on this clone: The DNA ends 3 residues before the CDR3 does, and the rest of the CDR3 is filled in from the germline J gene. The V gene is TRBV6-2 or TRBV6-3, the J gene TRBJ2-3, with D unclear. CDR3 length: 14 amino acids. Germline V gene lookup returns CDR1 MNHEY and CDR2 SVGEGT. V shed 2 bases and J shed 0 bases, with 6 bases lying between them. The CDR3 sequence is CASSYEGSTDTQYF. The CDR3 DNA, read in part, is TGTGCCAGCAGTTACGAAGGGAGCACAGATACG.

CDR3 DNA, as far as it was read: TGTGCCAGCAGCCTAACAGGGCTCGCTAGGGGC. Translated: CASSLTGLARG. The CDR3 in full is CASSLTGLARGYTF. The J gene is TRBJ1-2, the V gene TRBV11-2, with a possible D match to TRBD1 (6 bases). The DNA ends 3 residues before the CDR3 does, and the rest of the CDR3 is filled in from the germline J gene. This CDR3 has 14 amino acids. Looked up from germline, CDR1 is SGHAT and CDR2 is FQNNGV.

With regard to this clone: Read sequence stops 3 residues before the CDR3 end, and the germline J gene provides the missing end. The chain has TRBV7-2 and TRBJ2-1; 8 nucleotides line up with TRBD2. J gave up 0 bases and V 5 bases, and 3 bases lay outside the gene matches. This CDR3 has 15 residues. CDR1 and CDR2 from the germline V gene are SGHTA and FQGNSA. CDR3 in amino acids: CASSPSGPSYNEQFF. The CDR3 bases that were read are TGTGCCAGCAGCCCTAGCGGGCCCTCCTACAATGAG. Variable domain in full (rest from reference TRBV7-2 and TRBJ2-1): GAGVSQSPSNKVTEKGKDVELRCDPISGHTALYWYRQSLGQGLEFLIYFQGNSAPDKSGLPSDRFSAERTGGSVSTLTIQRTQQEDSAVYLCASSPSGPSYNEQFFGPGTRLTVL.

A note on this clone: The sequence runs out 3 residues before the end of the CDR3; the remainder is reconstructed from the germline J gene. The chain couples TRBV20-1 to TRBJ1-1, with D tentatively TRBD1 (5 bases). Germline loops: CDR1 DFQATT, CDR2 SNEGSKA (reference sequence). Trimming left V 0 bases short and J 1 base short, with 9 bases between. The CDR3 totals 14 residues. This CDR3 reads CSAREGRENTEAFF. CDR3 DNA, as far as it was read: TGCAGTGCTAGAGAGGGCAGGGAGAACACTGAA.

Points on this clone: The read terminates 3 residues before the CDR3 end, so the remaining end is supplied by the germline J gene. The chain recombines TRBV29-1 with TRBJ1-2; 8 bases align to TRBD1. J lost 3 bases, V lost 1 base, and 4 bases had no gene match. Germline CDR1 reads SQVTM; CDR2 reads ANQGSEA. CDR3 size: 14 residues. The CDR3 loop is CSVEALGQDYGYTF. The sequenced CDR3 bases are TGCAGCGTTGAAGCCTTGGGACAGGACTATGGC.

About this clone: The sequence runs out 3 residues before the end of the CDR3; the remainder is reconstructed from the germline J gene. The chain combines TRBV30 with TRBJ2-7; D perhaps matches TRBD2 (6 bases). The CDR3 has 14 amino acids. Germline CDR1 is GTSNPN and CDR2 is SVGIG (reference sequence). With 7 bases removed from V and 5 bases from J, the gap between germline ends came to 21 bases. The CDR3 DNA, read in part, is TGTGCCTCGTACCACGGGGGAGTACTACACGAG. Its protein product is CASYHGGVLHE. From start to end, the CDR3 is CASYHGGVLHEQYF.

Remarks on this clone: The CDR3 end is not reached by the read, which stops 3 residues before it; the germline J gene fills it in. The rearrangement joins TRBV19 to TRBJ1-1, with 7 nucleotides matching TRBD1. V shed 7 bases, J shed 3 bases, and the junction held 8 bases outside the gene matches. The CDR3 loop spans 14 amino acids. CDR1 and CDR2 from the germline V gene are LNHDA and SQIVND (reference sequence). The part of the CDR3 DNA that was read is TGTGCCAGTACCCCAGGGGGACCATACACTGAA. It specifies CASTPGGPYTE. The full CDR3 is CASTPGGPYTEAFF.

Turning to this clone: The read ends 3 residues early relative to the CDR3; the germline J gene fills the gap. This chain uses TRBV2 with TRBJ2-7; 9 nucleotides line up with TRBD2. Germline V lookup: CDR1 SNHLY, CDR2 FYNNEI. CDR3 length: 14 residues. Losses at the gene ends were 4 bases for V and 5 bases for J; bases not matched to a gene: 6. The CDR3 region is CASSVGGGDDEQYF. The covered CDR3 bases are TGTGCCAGCAGTGTGGGCGGGGGGGATGACGAG. The variable domain in full, with the rest retrieved from reference TRBV2 and TRBJ2-7, is EPEVTQTPSHQVTQMGQEVILRCVPISNHLYFYWYRQILGQKVEFLVSFYNNEISEKSEIFDDQFSVERPDGSNFTLKIRSTKLEDSAMYFCASSVGGGDDEQYFGPGTRLTVT.

As regards this clone: The CDR3 end lies 3 residues beyond the end of the read and is filled in from the germline J gene. This chain connects TRBV2 to TRBJ1-5, with 8 bases aligning to TRBD1. From germline, CDR1 is SNHLY and CDR2 FYNNEI. There are 14 residues in the CDR3. V trimming: 6 bases; J trimming: 0 bases; junction bases outside the gene matches: 1. CDR3 bases read: TGTGCCAGCAGGGACAGGGTTAGCAATCAGCCC. Translating gives CASRDRVSNQP. The entire CDR3 protein reads CASRDRVSNQPQHF.

With respect to this clone: The sequence runs out 3 residues before the end of the CDR3; the remainder is reconstructed from the germline J gene. V and J are TRBV7-6 and TRBJ2-3; 7 bases line up with TRBD2. The CDR3 runs 15 residues. Trimming removed 4 bases from V and 2 bases from J; junction bases left unmatched: 6. Germline V CDR1 and CDR2: SGHVS, FNYEAQ. Incomplete CDR3 DNA: TGTGCCAGCAGCTCCTTCGGGGGGACCACAGATACG. Its translation is CASSSFGGTTDT. The whole CDR3 protein reads CASSSFGGTTDTQYF.

Note on this clone: With the read ending 3 residues before the CDR3 end, the germline J gene is used to fill in that end. V gene TRBV7-8 combines with J gene TRBJ1-2; TRBD1 is a possible D gene (5 bases). The V end was cut by 0 bases, the J end by 7 bases, with 18 bases between. Germline V gene lookup returns CDR1 SGHVS and CDR2 FQNEAQ. The CDR3 totals 16 residues. CDR3 loop: CASSLAKGQGRGGYTF. The CDR3 bases that were read are TGTGCCAGCAGCTTAGCGAAGGGGCAGGGTAGGGGTGGC. The whole variable domain, remainder taken from reference TRBV7-8 and TRBJ1-2, is GAGVSQSPRYKVAKRGQDVALRCDPISGHVSLFWYQQALGQGPEFLTYFQNEAQLDKSGLPSDRFFAERPEGSVSTLKIQRTQQEDSAVYLCASSLAKGQGRGGYTFGSGTRLTVV.

Points on this clone: The read finishes 3 residues shy of the CDR3 end, and the germline J gene is used to complete it. J is TRBJ1-1 and V is TRBV7-9; 10 bases line up with TRBD1. The ends lost 4 bases at V and 6 bases at J; junction bases unmatched: 5. This CDR3 comprises 14 residues. Looked up from germline, CDR1 is SEHNR and CDR2 is FQNEAQ (reference sequence). The covered CDR3 bases are TGTGCCAGCAGCTCGACAGGGGGCATTCCTGAA. Its protein product is CASSSTGGIPE. The full CDR3 is CASSSTGGIPEAFF.

In regard to this clone: The DNA ends 3 residues before the CDR3 does, and the rest of the CDR3 is filled in from the germline J gene. The chain recombines TRBV5-1 with TRBJ1-1; no firm D call. Germline CDR1 is SGHRS and CDR2 is YFSETQ. CDR3 length: 11 amino acids. The CDR3: CASSSQEEAFF. The sequenced part of the CDR3 DNA is TGCGCCAGCAGCTCTCAGGAAGAA. The full variable domain, in which reference TRBV5-1 and TRBJ1-1 provide the parts outside the CDR3, is KAGVTQTPRYLIKTRGQQVTLSCSPISGHRSVSWYQQTPGQGLQFLFEYFSETQRNKGNFPGRFSGRQFSNSRSEMNVSTLELGDSALYLCASSSQEEAFFGQGTRLTVV.

With respect to this clone: From the germline J gene comes the end of the CDR3, since the read stops 3 residues before it. The chain employs TRBV7-8 and TRBJ2-7, with TRBD1 as a possible D gene (5 bases). The germline gives CDR1 SGHVS, CDR2 FQNEAQ. This CDR3 contains 14 residues. V lost 11 bases, J lost 0 bases, and 17 bases lay in between. This chain's CDR3 is CASNLGQGSYEQYF. The DNA read from the CDR3 is TGTGCCTCGAACCTGGGGCAGGGCTCCTACGAG.

Remarks on this clone: The CDR3 end falls 3 residues outside the read, so it is completed with the germline J gene. The chain combines TRBV30 with TRBJ2-1; possibly TRBD2 for D (6 bases). Trimming took 0 bases from V and 0 from J, leaving 9 bases between them. CDR3 length: 15 residues. In germline, CDR1 is GTSNPN, CDR2 SVGIG (reference sequence). CDR3 bases read: TGTGCCTGGAGTGTACTAGCCCCCTCCTACAATGAG. Protein sequence: CAWSVLAPSYNE. The complete CDR3 protein is CAWSVLAPSYNEQFF.

In regard to this clone: The CDR3 end falls 3 residues outside the read, so it is completed with the germline J gene. This sequence joins TRBV7-6 and TRBJ2-1; 9 nucleotides line up with TRBD2. Germline assignment: CDR1 SGHVS and CDR2 FNYEAQ. The CDR3 covers 16 residues. The J segment lost 2 bases and the V segment lost 5 bases, leaving 7 bases of the junction unmatched. CDR3 amino acids: CASSPHSGGTYNEQFF. Partial CDR3 DNA: TGTGCCAGCAGCCCACATAGCGGGGGAACCTACAATGAG.

In regard to this clone: The DNA ends 3 residues before the CDR3 does, and the rest of the CDR3 is filled in from the germline J gene. The chain joins TRBV29-1 to TRBJ1-2; D perhaps matches TRBD1 (6 bases). Looked up from germline, CDR1 is SQVTM and CDR2 is ANQGSEA. V was clipped by 6 bases and J by 6 bases, with 14 bases between them. CDR3 size: 12 residues. The CDR3 is CSVEGGQDGYTF. CDR3 DNA, as far as it was read: TGCAGCGTCGAGGGGGGGCAGGATGGC.

Details on this clone: The missing CDR3 end, 3 residues past where the read stops, is filled in from the germline J gene. The chain is built from TRBV5-1 and TRBJ1-6, with D unclear. The germline gives CDR1 SGHRS, CDR2 YFSETQ. The CDR3 covers 14 residues. Deletions cut 1 base from V and 2 bases from J, with 4 bases between. CDR3 bases read: TGCGCCAGCAGCTTGACAACCTATAATTCACCC. Its protein product is CASSLTTYNSP. The full-length CDR3 reads as CASSLTTYNSPLHF.

About this clone: The DNA ends 3 residues before the CDR3 does, and the rest of the CDR3 is filled in from the germline J gene. The chain uses TRBV7-9 and TRBJ1-2; possible D gene TRBD1, 6 bases. In germline, CDR1 is SEHNR, CDR2 FQNEAQ (reference sequence). Trimming took 3 bases from V and 7 from J, leaving 18 bases between them. The CDR3 is made up of 15 amino acids. CDR3 sequence reads: CASSFEGGLTGGYTF. The part of the CDR3 DNA that was read is TGTGCCAGCAGCTTTGAGGGGGGGCTTACCGGTGGC.

As to this clone: The read falls 3 residues short of the CDR3 end, and the missing part is taken from the germline J gene. The genes are TRBV5-5 and TRBJ2-1, with a tentative D call TRBD1 (5 bases). This CDR3 has 12 amino acids. The ends were cut back, 4 bases at V and 6 bases at J, with 8 bases in the middle. The germline V gene has CDR1 SGHKS and CDR2 YYEKEE (reference sequence). The CDR3 DNA, read in part, is TGTGCCAGCAGCCAGGGCGGCAATGAG. Translated: CASSQGGNE. The full CDR3 is CASSQGGNEQFF.